This is a list of T cell receptor beta chains from one sample in a study of shared clonotypes between healthy human individuals. TCRdb keeps only in-frame clones here, not all; method: immunoSEQ multiplex PCR. The sample records under 1,100,000 clones, about 75% being singletons. Sequencing was performed on memory CD4+ T cells sorted from blood. The source of these receptors is a man aged 18 to 35 in good health. CDR3s include the opening cysteine and the closing phenylalanine or tryptophan. D genes are given only for firm matches. Some rows have no size entry. The others give once, few or many, or a class for an expanded clone.

d_gene,v_gene,j_gene,abundance,CDR3nt,CDR3aa
-,TRBV28,TRBJ1-1,-,TGTGCCAGCAGTCCCTGGGGAGGGGGGGGAACTGAAGCTTTCTTT,CASSPWGGGGTEAFF
-,TRBV6-6,TRBJ2-2,-,TGTGCCAGCAGCCTGGGGGTAGCCACCGGGGAGCTGTTTTTT,CASSLGVATGELFF
-,TRBV2,TRBJ2-6,-,TGTGCCAGCACGGATTTCGGGGGGCGTGGGGCCAACGTCCTGACTTTC,CASTDFGGRGANVLTF
TRBD2,TRBV27,TRBJ2-2,once,TGTGCCAGCAGTTTCCTTCCGGGTAGCGGGATTGCCAGGAACACCGGGGAGCTGTTTTTT,CASSFLPGSGIARNTGELFF
-,TRBV14,TRBJ2-2,once,TGTGCCAGCAGCCAAGATTCGCCCGGGGAGCTGTTTTTT,CASSQDSPGELFF
TRBD1,TRBV18,TRBJ1-5,few,TGTGCCAGCTCCCCGACAGGGAATCAGCCCCAGCATTTT,CASSPTGNQPQHF
TRBD2,TRBV9,TRBJ2-1,few,TGTGCCAGCAGCGAGGTAGCGGGAATGTACAATGAGCAGTTCTTC,CASSEVAGMYNEQFF
-,TRBV7-9,TRBJ1-4,-,TGTGCCGTACTCAGGACAGCTAATGAAAAACTGTTTTTT,CAVLRTANEKLFF
TRBD1,TRBV6-6,TRBJ2-7,-,TGTGCCAGCACCCGGGACAGGACCTACGAGCAGTACTTC,CASTRDRTYEQYF
-,TRBV5-4,TRBJ2-7,-,TGTGCCAGCAGCCCTACAGGACTCACGAGGAGGGGCGAGCAGTACTTC,CASSPTGLTRRGEQYF
-,TRBV28,TRBJ1-4,-,TGTGCCAGCAGTTCCCCCGGGGCCGGGGCAACTAATGAAAAACTGTTTTTT,CASSSPGAGATNEKLFF
TRBD1,TRBV7-9,TRBJ2-1,-,TGTGCCAGCAGCCCAGGGACAGGGGGCTACAATGAGCAGTTCTTC,CASSPGTGGYNEQFF
-,TRBV6-1,TRBJ2-3,-,TGTGCCAGCAGCGGAAAGGGCGCAGGGGCAGATACGCAGTATTTT,CASSGKGAGADTQYF
-,TRBV6-1,TRBJ1-2,once,TGTGCCAGCAGTGAACGTAGTACGGCCCGAGCTAACTATGGCTACACCTTC,CASSERSTARANYGYTF
-,TRBV28,TRBJ2-1,few,TGTGCCAGCAGCACCGCCCTCTTGAGCTACAATGAGCAGTTCTTC,CASSTALLSYNEQFF
TRBD1,TRBV30,TRBJ2-1,-,TGTGCCTGGACCCAGACGGGACAGGGCTACAATGAGCAGTTCTTC,CAWTQTGQGYNEQFF
-,TRBV5-1,TRBJ1-2,once,TGCGCCAGCAGCTCCGACGATGAACGGCAGGGACACTATGGCTACACCTTC,CASSSDDERQGHYGYTF
-,TRBV11-2,TRBJ1-6,-,TGTGCCAGCAGCTTACCCTTTCTATACGGGGACCGCCTTAATTCACCCCTCCACTTT,CASSLPFLYGDRLNSPLHF
TRBD2,TRBV19,TRBJ2-2,-,TGTGCCAGTAGTTTGACTAGCGCGAACACCGGGGAGCTGTTTTTT,CASSLTSANTGELFF
-,TRBV30,TRBJ2-7,many,TGTGCCTGGAGGAGGGGGGCCTCCGGGGGCGAGCAGTACTTC,CAWRRGASGGEQYF
TRBD1,TRBV6-1,TRBJ2-7,once,TGTGCCAGCAGGGACAGGGGAAATCTTTACGAGCAGTACTTC,CASRDRGNLYEQYF
-,TRBV7-2,TRBJ2-1,-,TGTGCCAGCAGCCGGCGGACGGGCAGCTCCTACAATGAGCAGTTCTTC,CASSRRTGSSYNEQFF
TRBD2,TRBV5-1,TRBJ2-7,-,TGCGCCAGCAGCTCAAACCCCCCAGGGCAGCGGGGGTCCTACGAGCAGTACTTC,CASSSNPPGQRGSYEQYF
TRBD1,TRBV5-1,TRBJ1-6,-,TGCGCCAGCAGCCAAAGGACAGGTCAGGATTCACCCCTCCACTTT,CASSQRTGQDSPLHF
TRBD1,TRBV2,TRBJ1-2,-,TGTGCTACGGGACAGGGGTTCTATGGCTACACCTTC,CATGQGFYGYTF
-,TRBV7-7,TRBJ2-5,-,TGTGCTAGCAGTCCGGGGGGCCAGACCCAGTACTTC,CASSPGGQTQYF
TRBD1,TRBV30,TRBJ2-2,-,TGTGCCTGGACCCGGACAGGGAATACCGGGGAGCTGTTTTTT,CAWTRTGNTGELFF
-,TRBV30,TRBJ2-2,-,TGTGCCTGGAGTGTGGATCGGCGGGACACCGGGGAGCTGTTTTTT,CAWSVDRRDTGELFF